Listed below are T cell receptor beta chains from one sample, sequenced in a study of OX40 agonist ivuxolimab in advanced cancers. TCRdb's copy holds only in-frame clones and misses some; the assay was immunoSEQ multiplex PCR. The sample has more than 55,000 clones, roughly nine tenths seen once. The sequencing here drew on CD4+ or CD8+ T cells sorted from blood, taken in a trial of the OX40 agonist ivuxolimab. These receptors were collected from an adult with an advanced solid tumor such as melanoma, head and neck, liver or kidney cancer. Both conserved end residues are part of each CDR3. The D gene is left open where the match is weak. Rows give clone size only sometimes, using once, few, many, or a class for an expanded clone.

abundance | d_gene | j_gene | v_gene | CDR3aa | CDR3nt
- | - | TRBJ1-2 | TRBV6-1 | CASSAFRGALHYGYTF | TGTGCCAGCAGTGCCTTTAGAGGGGCCCTCCACTATGGCTACACCTTC
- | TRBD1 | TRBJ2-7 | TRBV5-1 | CASSSGTVSYEQYF | TGCGCCAGCAGCTCCGGGACAGTCTCCTACGAGCAGTACTTC
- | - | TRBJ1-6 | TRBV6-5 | CASSYKLRPNSPLHF | TGTGCCAGCAGTTACAAGCTCCGACCGAATTCACCCCTCCACTTT
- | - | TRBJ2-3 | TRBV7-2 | CASSSRSSDTQYF | TGTGCCAGCAGCTCTCGAAGCTCAGATACGCAGTATTTT
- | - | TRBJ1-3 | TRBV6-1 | CASRTSSGNTIYF | TGTGCCAGCAGGACGAGCTCTGGAAACACCATATATTTT
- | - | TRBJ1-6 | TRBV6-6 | CASSYTTGIDSPLHF | TGTGCCAGCAGTTACACCACCGGTATTGATTCACCCCTCCACTTT
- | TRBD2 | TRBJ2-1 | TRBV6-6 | CASRTLRGVNEQFF | TGTGCCAGCAGGACCCTTCGGGGGGTAAATGAGCAGTTCTTC
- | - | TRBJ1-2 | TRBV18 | CASSPQYGNYGYTF | TGTGCCAGCTCACCACAATACGGGAACTATGGCTACACCTTC
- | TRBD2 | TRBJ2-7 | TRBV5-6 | CASSPASGEKYEQYF | TGTGCCAGCAGTCCCGCTAGCGGGGAGAAATACGAGCAGTACTTC
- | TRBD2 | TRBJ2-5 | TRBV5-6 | CASSLPGLAVGTQYF | TGTGCCAGCAGCTTGCCGGGACTAGCGGTGGGGACCCAGTACTTC
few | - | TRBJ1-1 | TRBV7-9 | CASSFGRNTEAFF | TGTGCCAGCAGCTTCGGGAGGAACACTGAAGCTTTCTTT
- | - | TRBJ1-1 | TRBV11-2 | CASSQGLKYLNTEAFF | TGTGCCAGCAGCCAAGGACTGAAATACCTGAACACTGAAGCTTTCTTT
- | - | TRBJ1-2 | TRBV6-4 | CASSDSKGGDYGYTF | TGTGCCAGCAGTGACTCAAAGGGAGGGGACTATGGCTACACCTTC
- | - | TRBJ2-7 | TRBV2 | CASSDEQGVGEQYF | TGTGCCAGCAGTGATGAACAGGGAGTGGGGGAGCAGTACTTC
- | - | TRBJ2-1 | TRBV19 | CASSPGGNEQFF | TGTGCCAGTAGCCCCGGGGGCAATGAGCAGTTCTTC
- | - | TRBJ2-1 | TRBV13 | CASTLHGEQFF | TGTGCCAGCACACTCCACGGTGAGCAGTTCTTC
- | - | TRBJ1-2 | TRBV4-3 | CASSQALQGDYGYTF | TGCGCCAGCAGCCAAGCACTGCAGGGAGACTATGGCTACACCTTC
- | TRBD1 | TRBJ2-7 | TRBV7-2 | CASSLAGQAYEQYF | TGTGCCAGCAGCTTAGCAGGACAGGCCTACGAGCAGTACTTC
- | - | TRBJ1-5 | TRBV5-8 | CASSSGGLGQPQHF | TGTGCCAGCAGCTCCGGGGGCTTAGGGCAGCCCCAGCATTTT
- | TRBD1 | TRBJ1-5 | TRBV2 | CASSVGQARDQPQHF | TGTGCCAGCAGTGTGGGACAGGCAAGGGATCAGCCCCAGCATTTT
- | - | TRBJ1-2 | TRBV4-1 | CASSQESRTNYGYTF | TGCGCCAGCAGCCAAGAGTCCCGTACGAACTATGGCTACACCTTC
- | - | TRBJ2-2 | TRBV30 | CAWSVLDTGELFF | TGTGCCTGGAGTGTACTGGACACCGGGGAGCTGTTTTTT
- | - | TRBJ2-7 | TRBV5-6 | CASSPNAYEQYF | TGTGCCAGCAGCCCGAATGCATACGAGCAGTACTTC
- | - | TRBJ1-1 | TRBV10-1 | CASSESWAFPGNTEAFF | TGCGCCAGCAGTGAGTCTTGGGCCTTTCCGGGAAACACTGAAGCTTTCTTT
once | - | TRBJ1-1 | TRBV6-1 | CASSDQTLNTEAFF | TGTGCCAGCAGTGATCAGACCTTGAACACTGAAGCTTTCTTT
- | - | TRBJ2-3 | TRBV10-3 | CAISESEGLYTSTDTQYF | TGTGCCATCAGTGAGTCTGAAGGGCTTTACACTAGCACAGATACGCAGTATTTT
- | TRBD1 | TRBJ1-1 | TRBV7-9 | CASSPRDRGRNTEAFF | TGTGCCAGCAGCCCGCGGGACAGGGGACGGAACACTGAAGCTTTCTTT
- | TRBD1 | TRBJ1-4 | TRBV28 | CASSLPTGGNEKLFF | TGTGCCAGCAGTTTACCGACAGGGGGTAATGAAAAACTGTTTTTT
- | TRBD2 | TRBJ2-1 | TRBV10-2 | CASSEPASGRNEQFF | TGCGCCAGCAGTGAACCGGCTAGCGGGCGGAATGAGCAGTTCTTC
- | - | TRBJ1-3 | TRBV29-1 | CSVAGQAGNTIYF | TGCAGCGTTGCCGGGCAGGCTGGAAACACCATATATTTT
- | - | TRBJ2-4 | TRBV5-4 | CASSAQGSKNIQYF | TGTGCCAGCAGCGCACAGGGTTCCAAAAACATTCAGTACTTC
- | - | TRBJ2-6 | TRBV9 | CASSVYGGMDSGANVLTF | TGTGCCAGCAGCGTATATGGCGGGATGGACTCTGGGGCCAACGTCCTGACTTTC
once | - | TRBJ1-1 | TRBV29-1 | CSVEVVQGAAFF | TGCAGCGTTGAAGTTGTCCAGGGCGCGGCTTTCTTT
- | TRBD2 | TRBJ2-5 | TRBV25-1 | CASSDWTSGSGETQYF | TGTGCCAGCAGTGATTGGACTAGCGGGAGTGGAGAGACCCAGTACTTC
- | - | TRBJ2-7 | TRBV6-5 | CASSYTAGAVVEQYF | TGTGCCAGCAGTTACACTGCGGGCGCAGTCGTCGAGCAGTACTTC
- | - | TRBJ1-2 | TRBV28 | CASSLTRQALSGYTF | TGTGCCAGCAGTTTAACAAGACAAGCCCTCTCTGGCTACACCTTC
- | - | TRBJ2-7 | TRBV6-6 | CASIGDSYEQYF | TGTGCCAGCATCGGGGACTCCTACGAGCAGTACTTC
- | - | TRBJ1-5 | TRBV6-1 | CASCLGGQQQPQHF | TGTGCCAGCTGCCTGGGGGGGCAGCAACAGCCCCAGCATTTT
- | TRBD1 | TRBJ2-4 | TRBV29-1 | CSVSSGQGSGNIQYF | TGCAGCGTTAGTTCGGGACAGGGCTCCGGAAACATTCAGTACTTC
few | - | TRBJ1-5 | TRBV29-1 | CSVEDRRERHQPQHF | TGCAGCGTTGAAGATAGGAGGGAAAGGCATCAGCCCCAGCATTTT
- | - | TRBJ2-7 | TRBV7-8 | CASSLGEGGITYEQYF | TGTGCCAGCAGCTTGGGGGAAGGAGGCATAACCTACGAGCAGTACTTC
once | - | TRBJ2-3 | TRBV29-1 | CSVGQGSDTQYF | TGCAGCGTTGGTCAAGGGTCAGATACGCAGTATTTT
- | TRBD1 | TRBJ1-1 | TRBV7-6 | CASSGTGGLDTEAFF | TGTGCCAGCAGCGGGACAGGGGGCCTCGACACTGAAGCTTTCTTT
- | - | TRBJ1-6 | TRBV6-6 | CASSYSRVTYNSPLHF | TGTGCCAGCAGTTACTCTCGGGTTACCTATAATTCACCCCTCCACTTT
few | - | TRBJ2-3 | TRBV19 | CASSIGWGADTQYF | TGTGCCAGTAGTATTGGGTGGGGTGCAGATACGCAGTATTTT
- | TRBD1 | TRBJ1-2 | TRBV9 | CASSGRTGGIISYTF | TGTGCCAGCAGCGGGAGGACAGGGGGCATCATTAGCTACACCTTC
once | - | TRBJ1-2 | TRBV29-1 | CSVAQGPNYGYTF | TGCAGCGTCGCCCAAGGTCCCAACTATGGCTACACCTTC
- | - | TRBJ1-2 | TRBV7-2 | CASSRTGNYGYTF | TGTGCCAGCAGCCGGACGGGGAACTATGGCTACACCTTC
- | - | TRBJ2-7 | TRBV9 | CASGPGRSSYEQYF | TGTGCCAGCGGGCCGGGACGGAGCTCCTACGAGCAGTACTTC
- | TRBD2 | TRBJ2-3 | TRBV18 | CASSLTSGEWDTQYF | TGTGCCAGCTCCCTGACTAGCGGGGAATGGGATACGCAGTATTTT
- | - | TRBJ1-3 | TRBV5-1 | CASSATGTGNTIYF | TGCGCCAGCAGCGCTACAGGTACTGGAAACACCATATATTTT
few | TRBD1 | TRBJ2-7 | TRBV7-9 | CASSFGTGWYEQYF | TGTGCCAGCAGCTTCGGGACAGGGTGGTACGAGCAGTACTTC
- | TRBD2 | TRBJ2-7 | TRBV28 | CASRRSGTSSYEQYF | TGTGCCAGCAGGCGTAGCGGGACGAGCTCCTACGAGCAGTACTTC
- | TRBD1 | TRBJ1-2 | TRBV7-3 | CASSPGQGVSGYTF | TGTGCCAGCAGCCCTGGACAGGGAGTTTCCGGCTACACCTTC
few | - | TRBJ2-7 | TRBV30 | CAWTDGRGSYEQYF | TGTGCCTGGACGGACGGGCGGGGTTCCTACGAGCAGTACTTC
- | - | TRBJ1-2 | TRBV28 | CASQRYGYTF | TGTGCCAGCCAACGATATGGCTACACCTTC
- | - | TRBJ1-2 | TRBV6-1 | CASRPMADNGYTF | TGTGCCAGCAGACCCATGGCCGACAATGGCTACACCTTC
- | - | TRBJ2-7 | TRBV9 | CASSLNLFGEQYF | TGTGCCAGCAGCCTAAACTTATTTGGCGAGCAGTACTTC
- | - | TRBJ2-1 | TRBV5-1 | CASADSYNEQFF | TGCGCCAGCGCGGACTCCTACAATGAGCAGTTCTTC